This T cell receptor (beta chain) was documented in a study of OX40 agonist ivuxolimab in advanced cancers. Background on the study: Head and neck, renal cell, melanoma or hepatocellular carcinoma were the cancers that dose-escalation patients had. Study conclusions and caveats: The antigen specificity of the peripheral T cells (those that were expanded) was not determined.

For this clone: As yet, its antigen is unknown.

CDR1 is MDHEN, CDR2 SYDVKM, per germline. The CDR3 contains 11 residues. Trimming removed 8 bases from V and 12 bases from J, with 11 bases in between. Profiling relied on immunoSEQ multiplex PCR, and the TCRdb table lists in-frame clones only, not all of them. The sample carries about 40,000 clones, 70% to 90% recorded once. This TCR came from an adult with an advanced solid tumor such as melanoma, head and neck, liver or kidney cancer. The rearrangement links TRBV28 to TRBJ1-6; D is unclear. Source: CD4+ or CD8+ T cells sorted from blood, taken in a trial of the OX40 agonist ivuxolimab. The CDR3 here is CASGLEQPLHF. Written as DNA, the CDR3 is TGTGCCAGCGGCCTTGAGCAACCCCTCCACTTT.